Listed below are T cell receptor beta chains from one sample, sequenced in a study of cytomegalovirus exposure and HLA in healthy donors. Libraries were prepared by immunoSEQ multiplex PCR; TCRdb keeps only in-frame clonotypes and omits some of them. Of about 130,000 clones detected, approximately 82% appear once; the ten largest clones hold approximately 2.6%. The sample comprised PBMCs. The receptors shown here come from a middle-aged man in good health and CMV-seronegative. Each CDR3 is given with its conserved first and last residue. The order of the fields is J gene, V gene, clone size, D gene, CDR3 DNA, CDR3 protein. D genes are given only for firm matches. Clone size is stated in some rows and not others, as once, few, many or a class when expanded.

j_call: TRBJ1-2
v_call: TRBV5-1
clone_size: .
d_call: .
cdr3_nt: TGCGCCAGCAGCTTGGAGTGGGAGGGCCCCAGGGCCTATGGCTACACCTTC
cdr3_aa: CASSLEWEGPRAYGYTF

j_call: TRBJ2-1
v_call: TRBV2
clone_size: .
d_call: TRBD1
cdr3_nt: TGTGCCAGCAGAGGACAGGGCCGGAATGAGCAGTTCTTC
cdr3_aa: CASRGQGRNEQFF

j_call: TRBJ2-6
v_call: TRBV7-7
clone_size: .
d_call: .
cdr3_nt: TGTGCTAGCAGCCCTCGTGGGGCCAACGTCCTGACTTTC
cdr3_aa: CASSPRGANVLTF

j_call: TRBJ1-2
v_call: TRBV9
clone_size: once
d_call: .
cdr3_nt: TGTGCCAGCAGCAAAAGACAGGAAACTAACTATGGCTACACCTTC
cdr3_aa: CASSKRQETNYGYTF

j_call: TRBJ2-7
v_call: TRBV19
clone_size: .
d_call: .
cdr3_nt: TGTGCCAGCGCCTCTGGAGGGTGGTCCTACGAGCAGTACTTC
cdr3_aa: CASASGGWSYEQYF

j_call: TRBJ1-2
v_call: TRBV6-5
clone_size: .
d_call: .
cdr3_nt: TGTGCCAGCAGCAGGGGAGAGGGCGGCTACACCTTC
cdr3_aa: CASSRGEGGYTF

j_call: TRBJ1-1
v_call: TRBV7-8
clone_size: .
d_call: TRBD1
cdr3_nt: TGTGCCAGCAGCTTTTTTCTGACAGGGATGAACACTGAAGCTTTCTTT
cdr3_aa: CASSFFLTGMNTEAFF

j_call: TRBJ2-7
v_call: TRBV29-1
clone_size: .
d_call: TRBD1
cdr3_nt: TGCAGCGTTGGGACAGGGGAAATCGAGCAGTACTTC
cdr3_aa: CSVGTGEIEQYF

j_call: TRBJ1-4
v_call: TRBV4-1
clone_size: .
d_call: .
cdr3_nt: TGCGCCAGCAGCCACCACCGACGGGAAGCTAATGAAAAACTGTTTTTT
cdr3_aa: CASSHHRREANEKLFF

j_call: TRBJ1-6
v_call: TRBV9
clone_size: .
d_call: TRBD1
cdr3_nt: TGTGCCAGCAGCGTTATGACAGGGGGCACTTCTTCACCCCTCCACTTT
cdr3_aa: CASSVMTGGTSSPLHF

j_call: TRBJ2-3
v_call: TRBV6-6
clone_size: .
d_call: TRBD1
cdr3_nt: TGTGCCAGCAGTACAAGGGGGCTGAGCACAGATACGCAGTATTTT
cdr3_aa: CASSTRGLSTDTQYF

j_call: TRBJ1-2
v_call: TRBV2
clone_size: .
d_call: .
cdr3_nt: TGTGCCACTTCACGGGGGGTGAACTATGGCTACACCTTC
cdr3_aa: CATSRGVNYGYTF

j_call: TRBJ1-5
v_call: TRBV6-1
clone_size: .
d_call: .
cdr3_nt: TGTGCCAGCAGTGAGTTTTATAGCAATCAGCCCCAGCATTTT
cdr3_aa: CASSEFYSNQPQHF

j_call: TRBJ2-1
v_call: TRBV6-1
clone_size: .
d_call: .
cdr3_nt: TGTGCCAGCAGCTTAACTCAGGGTGATGAGCAGTTCTTC
cdr3_aa: CASSLTQGDEQFF

j_call: TRBJ1-1
v_call: TRBV5-4
clone_size: .
d_call: TRBD1
cdr3_nt: TGTGCCAGCAGCCCGGACAGGGTTTCGGTTGAAGCTTTCTTT
cdr3_aa: CASSPDRVSVEAFF

j_call: TRBJ2-5
v_call: TRBV5-4
clone_size: .
d_call: .
cdr3_nt: TGTGCCAGCAGCTTGGTGGGGCAGAGACAAGAGACCCAGTACTTC
cdr3_aa: CASSLVGQRQETQYF

j_call: TRBJ1-6
v_call: TRBV28
clone_size: .
d_call: .
cdr3_nt: TGTGCCAGCAGTTTATTCGGCAGGTCGTTTTCCCTCCACTTT
cdr3_aa: CASSLFGRSFSLHF

j_call: TRBJ1-5
v_call: TRBV23-1
clone_size: .
d_call: .
cdr3_nt: TGCGCCAGCAGTCGACAGAAGGAACCCCAGCATTTT
cdr3_aa: CASSRQKEPQHF

j_call: TRBJ2-7
v_call: TRBV4-1
clone_size: .
d_call: TRBD2
cdr3_nt: TGCGCCAGCAGCAGGATAGCGGGGGGAAAATACGAGCAGTACTTC
cdr3_aa: CASSRIAGGKYEQYF

j_call: TRBJ1-5
v_call: TRBV19
clone_size: few
d_call: .
cdr3_nt: TGTGCCAGTAGTGCAACCTCAGGGTTGGAGCCCCAGCATTTT
cdr3_aa: CASSATSGLEPQHF

j_call: TRBJ2-5
v_call: TRBV7-9
clone_size: .
d_call: TRBD2
cdr3_nt: TGTGCCAGCAGTCCTCCGGGGGGGCGGGGACGAGAGACCCAGTACTTC
cdr3_aa: CASSPPGGRGRETQYF

j_call: TRBJ1-6
v_call: TRBV7-2
clone_size: .
d_call: .
cdr3_nt: TGTGCCAGCAGCCGGGCGGGGAATTCACCCCTCCACTTT
cdr3_aa: CASSRAGNSPLHF

j_call: TRBJ1-5
v_call: TRBV19
clone_size: .
d_call: TRBD1
cdr3_nt: TGTGCCAGTAGTATAGAACGGACAGGGGGACAGCCCCAGCATTTT
cdr3_aa: CASSIERTGGQPQHF

j_call: TRBJ2-1
v_call: TRBV5-1
clone_size: .
d_call: TRBD2
cdr3_nt: TGCGCCAGCAGCTTGGCCGCGGGGGAGTTGAATGAGCAGTTCTTC
cdr3_aa: CASSLAAGELNEQFF

j_call: TRBJ1-1
v_call: TRBV5-1
clone_size: .
d_call: .
cdr3_nt: TGCGCCAGCATGAGGCCCCGGGGGACCGGAGACACTGAAGCTTTCTTT
cdr3_aa: CASMRPRGTGDTEAFF

j_call: TRBJ2-1
v_call: TRBV27
clone_size: .
d_call: .
cdr3_nt: TGTGCCAGCAGTCCACGAGGACTGGGAGACAATGAGCAGTTCTTC
cdr3_aa: CASSPRGLGDNEQFF

j_call: TRBJ1-2
v_call: TRBV2
clone_size: .
d_call: TRBD1
cdr3_nt: TGTGCCAGCAGACAGGGGGTTAACTATGGCTACACCTTC
cdr3_aa: CASRQGVNYGYTF

j_call: TRBJ2-2
v_call: TRBV15
clone_size: .
d_call: .
cdr3_nt: TGTGCCACCAGCAGAGGCGACACGGCCGGGGAGCTGTTTTTT
cdr3_aa: CATSRGDTAGELFF

j_call: TRBJ2-7
v_call: TRBV6-5
clone_size: .
d_call: TRBD1
cdr3_nt: TGTGCCAGCAGTTACGGGACAGGGGGGTCCTACGAACAGTACTTC
cdr3_aa: CASSYGTGGSYEQYF

j_call: TRBJ1-2
v_call: TRBV7-2
clone_size: few
d_call: .
cdr3_nt: TGTGCCAGCAGCTTAAACGTGGGCAACTATGGCTACACCTTC
cdr3_aa: CASSLNVGNYGYTF

j_call: TRBJ2-2
v_call: TRBV2
clone_size: .
d_call: .
cdr3_nt: TGTGCCAGCAGTGAAGCGGGGCCGGGCGGGGAGCTGTTTTTT
cdr3_aa: CASSEAGPGGELFF

j_call: TRBJ2-7
v_call: TRBV10-1
clone_size: .
d_call: .
cdr3_nt: TGCGCCAGCACCAGGGCCCCCAAGGGGCTCTACGAGCAGTACTTC
cdr3_aa: CASTRAPKGLYEQYF

j_call: TRBJ2-5
v_call: TRBV5-1
clone_size: .
d_call: .
cdr3_nt: TGCGCCAGCAGCTTGGCAACACAGGGCCGTTGGGAGACCCAGTACTTC
cdr3_aa: CASSLATQGRWETQYF

j_call: TRBJ2-1
v_call: TRBV2
clone_size: once
d_call: .
cdr3_nt: TGTGCCAGCAGTCGGGTTAGCAAAGGCAATGAGCAGTTCTTC
cdr3_aa: CASSRVSKGNEQFF

j_call: TRBJ2-5
v_call: TRBV30
clone_size: .
d_call: .
cdr3_nt: TGTGCCTGGAGGAAGGCGCCCGTACGCGGAGGGACCCAGTACTTC
cdr3_aa: CAWRKAPVRGGTQYF

j_call: TRBJ2-5
v_call: TRBV5-1
clone_size: .
d_call: TRBD2
cdr3_nt: TGCGCCAGCAGCCTAGGGACTATCTGGGAGGGTGAGACCCAGTACTTC
cdr3_aa: CASSLGTIWEGETQYF

j_call: TRBJ1-1
v_call: TRBV13
clone_size: .
d_call: .
cdr3_nt: TGTGCCAGCAGCTCGGAACCGGGTGACACTGAAGCTTTCTTT
cdr3_aa: CASSSEPGDTEAFF

j_call: TRBJ1-1
v_call: TRBV29-1
clone_size: .
d_call: .
cdr3_nt: TGCAGCGTACACAGGGCCACTGAAGCTTTCTTT
cdr3_aa: CSVHRATEAFF

j_call: TRBJ2-3
v_call: TRBV7-3
clone_size: .
d_call: TRBD2
cdr3_nt: TGTGCCAGCAGCTCCGGACTAGCGGGGGGGGATACGCAGTATTTT
cdr3_aa: CASSSGLAGGDTQYF

j_call: TRBJ1-2
v_call: TRBV18
clone_size: once
d_call: .
cdr3_nt: TGTGCCAGCTCACCGCTTGCTCAACAGGACCTAACTAACTATGGCTACACCTTC
cdr3_aa: CASSPLAQQDLTNYGYTF

j_call: TRBJ2-1
v_call: TRBV7-6
clone_size: .
d_call: .
cdr3_nt: TGTGCCAGCAGCTTAGGGAGGAGGCAGGTGGGCAATGAGCAGTTCTTC
cdr3_aa: CASSLGRRQVGNEQFF

j_call: TRBJ2-3
v_call: TRBV9
clone_size: .
d_call: .
cdr3_nt: TGTGCCAGCAGCGTAGGTACGGGTACGCAGTATTTT
cdr3_aa: CASSVGTGTQYF

j_call: TRBJ1-2
v_call: TRBV7-9
clone_size: few
d_call: .
cdr3_nt: TGTGCCAGCAGCCCCCCCCAGGCGCCCTATGGCTACACCTTC
cdr3_aa: CASSPPQAPYGYTF

j_call: TRBJ2-3
v_call: TRBV23-1
clone_size: .
d_call: TRBD2
cdr3_nt: TGCGCCAGCATCGCGAGCGGGGGCCCCCCAGATACGCAGTATTTT
cdr3_aa: CASIASGGPPDTQYF

j_call: TRBJ2-7
v_call: TRBV29-1
clone_size: .
d_call: TRBD1
cdr3_nt: TGCAGCACAGGCGACAGGGCTGGATCCTACGAGCAGTACTTC
cdr3_aa: CSTGDRAGSYEQYF

j_call: TRBJ2-7
v_call: TRBV7-8
clone_size: .
d_call: .
cdr3_nt: TGTGCCAGCAGCCCAACCACAGGATACGAGCAGTACTTC
cdr3_aa: CASSPTTGYEQYF

j_call: TRBJ2-3
v_call: TRBV5-1
clone_size: .
d_call: TRBD1
cdr3_nt: TGCGCCAGCAGCCTTGAAGGACAGGGGGTCACAGATACGCAGTATTTT
cdr3_aa: CASSLEGQGVTDTQYF

j_call: TRBJ2-2
v_call: TRBV5-4
clone_size: .
d_call: .
cdr3_nt: TGTGCCAGCAGCTTGGAACAGCACACCGGGGAGCTGTTTTTT
cdr3_aa: CASSLEQHTGELFF

j_call: TRBJ2-1
v_call: TRBV6-5
clone_size: .
d_call: TRBD2
cdr3_nt: TGTGCCAGCAGTTACGCCTCTAGCGGGGGGTTGGGTGAGCAGTTCTTC
cdr3_aa: CASSYASSGGLGEQFF

j_call: TRBJ2-7
v_call: TRBV11-2
clone_size: .
d_call: .
cdr3_nt: TGTGCCAGCACCCGTTGGCCGAGGACCTACGAGCAGTACTTC
cdr3_aa: CASTRWPRTYEQYF

j_call: TRBJ2-1
v_call: TRBV27
clone_size: .
d_call: .
cdr3_nt: TGTGCCAGCAGTTTCGGCGGCACGGATAATGAGCAGTTCTTC
cdr3_aa: CASSFGGTDNEQFF

j_call: TRBJ1-1
v_call: TRBV2
clone_size: .
d_call: .
cdr3_nt: TGTGCCAGCGGGGGGGGCGGAAGCACTGAAGCTTTCTTT
cdr3_aa: CASGGGGSTEAFF

j_call: TRBJ1-2
v_call: TRBV11-2
clone_size: few
d_call: .
cdr3_nt: TGTGCCAGCAGCGTATCTCGGGACACCTTTTACAACTATGGCTACACCTTC
cdr3_aa: CASSVSRDTFYNYGYTF

j_call: TRBJ2-7
v_call: TRBV6-5
clone_size: .
d_call: TRBD1
cdr3_nt: TGTGCCAGCAGTTACGCCAGACAGGGGTCGGGCGAGCAGTACTTC
cdr3_aa: CASSYARQGSGEQYF

j_call: TRBJ2-7
v_call: TRBV6-1
clone_size: .
d_call: .
cdr3_nt: TGTGCCAGCGCGAAGTACGACGAGCAGTACTTC
cdr3_aa: CASAKYDEQYF

j_call: TRBJ1-4
v_call: TRBV27
clone_size: .
d_call: TRBD1
cdr3_nt: TGTGCCAGCAGTTCCGGGACAGCTATTGAAAAACTGTTTTTT
cdr3_aa: CASSSGTAIEKLFF

j_call: TRBJ1-5
v_call: TRBV27
clone_size: .
d_call: .
cdr3_nt: TGTGCCAGCAGTTTCGAGCTGGGCCAGCCCCAGCATTTT
cdr3_aa: CASSFELGQPQHF

j_call: TRBJ1-3
v_call: TRBV5-1
clone_size: once
d_call: .
cdr3_nt: TGCGCCAGCAGCTCTGGGTGGGGCACTGGAAACACCATATATTTT
cdr3_aa: CASSSGWGTGNTIYF